This T cell receptor beta chain is drawn from a study of cytomegalovirus exposure and HLA in healthy donors. Study-wide background: Roughly 180 million T cells yielded 100 million or so unique TCR beta sequences in earlier analysis.

Whole-study findings and limits: The study recorded fewer than 200 TCR beta chains that were cytomegalovirus-associated. Further analysis, carried out later, found HLA-associated TCR beta chains more clonally expanded than equally common other chains.

Note on this clone: Its antigen is unidentified.

The CDR3 has 13 residues. The V and J ends lost 5 bases and 6 bases, in that order; junction bases with no gene match: 6. Per germline, CDR1 SGHAT and CDR2 FQNNGV. Amplification used 60 Vbeta primers and 13 Jbeta primers. The assay was immunoSEQ multiplex PCR, and TCRdb's table has in-frame clones only and misses some. This table has 150,000 to 200,000 clones, roughly 85% appearing once. The TCR comes from a woman aged 45-59 years in good health and CMV-seropositive. The sample consisted of PBMCs. The V and J genes are TRBV11-2 and TRBJ2-7; 8 positions agree with TRBD2. CDR3 sequence reads: CASSAAGGGEQYF. Written as DNA, the CDR3 is TGTGCCAGCAGCGCGGCGGGGGGCGGCGAGCAGTACTTC.